The 31 T cell receptor beta chains presented below share a single source sample, sequenced in a study of T cell responses to AZD1222 COVID-19 vaccine. TCRdb's table, derived via immunoSEQ multiplex PCR, lists solely in-frame clones and lacks some. The table lists 150,000 to 200,000 clones, 90% of them singletons. Sequences were derived from peripheral blood, sampled 28 days after the second AZD1222 dose. The receptors come from an adult who received the AZD1222 COVID-19 vaccine.

This clone was seen only once. The rearrangement joins TRBV3-1 (or the pseudogene TRBV3-2) to TRBJ2-4, with D perhaps TRBD1 or TRBD2 (5 bases each). Germline-derived CDR1 and CDR2 are LGHDT and YNNKEL (reference sequence). The CDR3 is 16 amino acids. Between the trimmed V and J ends, which lost 0 bases and 0 bases, there was a span of 9 bases. The CDR3 loop is CASSQDPGRAKNIQYF. The CDR3 DNA sequence: TGTGCCAGCAGCCAAGATCCAGGGAGAGCCAAAAACATTCAGTACTTC.

The chain couples TRBV6-1 to TRBJ1-5; D unresolved. V lost 1 base to trimming and J lost 3 bases, with 13 bases between them. This CDR3 has 16 residues. The V gene's germline CDR1 is MNHNS and CDR2 SASEGT. As DNA, the CDR3 is TGTGCCAGCAGTGAAGGTCCACACACGTACAATCAGCCCCAGCATTTT. Translation gives CASSEGPHTYNQPQHF.

This chain links TRBV5-1 with TRBJ2-2, with 8 bases matching TRBD1. V lost 0 bases, J lost 3 bases, and 4 bases stayed unmatched. The CDR3 covers 16 residues. CDR1 SGHRS and CDR2 YFSETQ come from the germline V gene. The CDR3 here is CASSLVRGPDTGELFF. Written as DNA, the CDR3 is TGCGCCAGCAGCTTGGTCAGGGGGCCGGACACCGGGGAGCTGTTTTTT.

V usage is TRBV7-2 and J usage is TRBJ2-3; 10 positions match TRBD2. This CDR3 is 16 amino acids long. Germline values: CDR1 SGHTA, CDR2 FQGNSA. V lost 1 base to trimming and J lost 3 bases; unmatched junction nucleotides: 4. The CDR3 reads CASSLVASGRTDTQYF. DNA for the CDR3: TGTGCCAGCAGCTTAGTCGCTAGCGGGAGAACAGATACGCAGTATTTT.

In this sample, this clone turned up once. The chain recombines TRBV6-5 with TRBJ2-7; possible D gene TRBD1, 6 bases. V gave up 6 bases and J gave up 0 bases, with 12 bases separating them. Germline assignment: CDR1 MNHEY and CDR2 SVGAGI. The CDR3 sequence is 14 residues long. The CDR3: CASRKTGFSYEQYF. The CDR3 bases are TGTGCCAGCAGAAAGACAGGTTTCTCCTACGAGCAGTACTTC.

The CDR3 protein is CASSETSGATIFQETQYF. CDR3 bases: TGCGCCAGCAGTGAGACTAGCGGGGCGACTATTTTCCAAGAGACCCAGTACTTC. The chain has TRBV10-2 and TRBJ2-5, with 10 bases lining up with TRBD2. The CDR3 sequence is 18 residues long. V lost 2 bases to trimming and J lost 1 base; unmatched junction nucleotides: 10. Germline CDR1 is WSHSY and CDR2 is SAAADI.

The chain is built from TRBV27 and TRBJ2-6; D not resolved. With 4 bases removed from V and 0 bases from J, the gap between germline ends came to 10 bases. CDR1 and CDR2 (germline): MNHEY, SMNVEV (reference sequence). The CDR3 extends over 16 amino acids. The CDR3 is CASSSYVRSGANVLTF. The CDR3, as DNA: TGTGCCAGCAGTTCATATGTCCGCTCTGGGGCCAACGTCCTGACTTTC.

The genes are TRBV6-5 and TRBJ2-5; perhaps D is TRBD1 or TRBD2 (5 bases each). Trimming removed 6 bases at V and 5 bases at J, with 19 bases between. The germline gives CDR1 MNHEY, CDR2 SVGAGI. The CDR3 spans 15 residues. The CDR3, as DNA: TGTGCCAGCAGGGGCCGTCGGGGCTTACAGGAGACCCAGTACTTC. This codes for CASRGRRGLQETQYF.

The genes are TRBV10-1 and TRBJ1-3; 7 nucleotides align to TRBD1. The V and J ends lost 9 bases and 0 bases, in that order; junction bases with no gene match: 8. The V gene's germline CDR1 is WNHNN and CDR2 SYGVQD (reference sequence). The CDR3 extends over 15 amino acids. The CDR3 loop is CARETGDYSGNTIYF. CDR3 nucleotides: TGCGCCAGAGAAACAGGGGATTACTCTGGAAACACCATATATTTT.

This clone was observed a single time. Written as DNA, the CDR3 is TGTGCCAGCAGCGCGTCTGGAGATACGCAGTATTTT. Protein: CASSASGDTQYF. The V and J genes are TRBV9 and TRBJ2-3; D gene ambiguous. The V gene's germline CDR1 is SGDLS and CDR2 YYNGEE. Trimming cost V 3 bases and J 5 bases, with 7 bases left between them. The CDR3 runs 12 residues.

The V call is TRBV29-1, the J call TRBJ2-6, with 9 bases lining up with TRBD1. The germline V gene encodes CDR1 SQVTM and CDR2 ANQGSEA. The CDR3 is 15 residues long. V lost 6 bases and J lost 3; bases outside the gene matches: 6. CDR3 nucleotide sequence: TGCAGCGTGAATACAGGGGGCGGTGGGGCCAACGTCCTGACTTTC. Protein product: CSVNTGGGGANVLTF.

This clone occurred once. The rearrangement links TRBV5-1 to TRBJ1-3, with D possibly matching TRBD1 (6 bases). Germline values: CDR1 SGHRS, CDR2 YFSETQ. V dropped 0 bases and J dropped 0 bases, with 13 bases sitting between them. The CDR3 contains 17 residues. CDR3 amino acids: CASSLGGGQFSGNTIYF. CDR3 DNA: TGCGCCAGCAGCTTGGGGGGAGGACAGTTCTCTGGAAACACCATATATTTT. The variable domain in full, with the rest retrieved from reference TRBV5-1 and TRBJ1-3, is KAGVTQTPRYLIKTRGQQVTLSCSPISGHRSVSWYQQTPGQGLQFLFEYFSETQRNKGNFPGRFSGRQFSNSRSEMNVSTLELGDSALYLCASSLGGGQFSGNTIYFGEGSWLTVV.

The chain couples TRBV4-2 to TRBJ1-2; 9 bases fit TRBD1. Trimming took 0 bases from V and 2 from J; bases not matched to a gene: 4. Germline V CDR1 and CDR2: LGHNA, YNFKEQ. The length of the CDR3 is 16 residues. The CDR3: CASSQESGTGNYGYTF. The CDR3 DNA is TGTGCCAGCAGCCAAGAGTCAGGGACAGGGAACTATGGCTACACCTTC.

This chain connects TRBV9 to TRBJ2-3, with TRBD1 matching over 9 bases. This CDR3 spans 15 amino acids. With V trimmed by 2 bases and J by 1 base, 2 bases remained unmatched. Per germline, CDR1 SGDLS and CDR2 YYNGEE. The CDR3 bases are TGTGCCAGCAGCGTCAGGACAGGGGGCACAGATACGCAGTATTTT. It is translated as CASSVRTGGTDTQYF.

V is TRBV5-1 and J is TRBJ2-5, with TRBD2 identical over 7 bases. Germline V gene sequence: CDR1 SGHRS, CDR2 YFSETQ. The CDR3 runs 14 residues. After removal of 0 bases from V and 4 bases from J, the junction contained 3 bases not matched to a gene. The CDR3 DNA is TGCGCCAGCAGCTTGGGGGAGGGGAGAGAGACCCAGTACTTC. Residues: CASSLGEGRETQYF. Combining the CDR3 with reference TRBV5-1 and TRBJ2-5 gives the whole variable domain KAGVTQTPRYLIKTRGQQVTLSCSPISGHRSVSWYQQTPGQGLQFLFEYFSETQRNKGNFPGRFSGRQFSNSRSEMNVSTLELGDSALYLCASSLGEGRETQYFGPGTRLLVL.

The chain is built from TRBV19 and TRBJ2-5; 7 nucleotides agree with TRBD2. CDR1 is LNHDA, CDR2 SQIVND, per germline (reference sequence). V shed 10 bases and J 10 bases; nucleotides not matched to a gene: 18. This CDR3 region has 14 residues. CDR3 residues: CATRTGGLKGIQYF. The CDR3 DNA follows: TGTGCCACCAGGACGGGGGGATTGAAAGGGATCCAGTACTTC.

This chain links TRBV27 with TRBJ1-5, with TRBD1 as a possible D gene (5 bases). V lost 4 bases, J lost 2 bases, and 15 bases lay in between. CDR3 size: 16 residues. CDR1 is MNHEY and CDR2 is SMNVEV in the germline V gene (reference sequence). CDR3 loop: CASSSTEGVGNQPQHF. Written as DNA, the CDR3 is TGTGCCAGCAGTTCGACAGAAGGGGTGGGCAATCAGCCCCAGCATTTT.

The chain combines TRBV9 with TRBJ2-1; D uncertain. The CDR3 runs 17 residues. Deletions cut 0 bases from V and 1 base from J, with 14 bases between. Germline assignment: CDR1 SGDLS and CDR2 YYNGEE. The chain's CDR3 is CASSVGAIGNSYNEQFF. The CDR3 nucleotides read TGTGCCAGCAGCGTAGGAGCGATCGGAAATTCCTACAATGAGCAGTTCTTC.

V and J are TRBV20-1 and TRBJ2-7; D gene unclear. Germline V gene sequence: CDR1 DFQATT, CDR2 SNEGSKA (reference sequence). With 5 bases removed from V and 6 bases from J, the gap between germline ends came to 8 bases. This CDR3 is built from 10 residues. This CDR3 is CSAGVGEQYF. CDR3 nucleotides: TGCAGTGCTGGGGTGGGCGAGCAGTACTTC.

The sample holds one count of this clone. Here the CDR3 reads CASSVEVGTAPYEQYF. The DNA of the CDR3 is TGTGCCAGCAGCGTAGAAGTAGGAACGGCTCCCTACGAGCAGTACTTC. The chain is built from TRBV9 and TRBJ2-7, with unresolved D. Germline V gene sequence: CDR1 SGDLS, CDR2 YYNGEE. V was cut by 0 bases and J by 2 bases, with 15 bases left in between. The CDR3 has 16 amino acids.

The J gene is TRBJ2-2, the V gene TRBV7-7; D is uncertain. Germline loops: CDR1 SSHAT, CDR2 FNYEAQ (reference sequence). V was trimmed by 5 bases and J by 7 bases, leaving 11 bases between them. The CDR3 has 13 amino acids. The CDR3 loop reads CASSRPPLGELFF. In DNA, the CDR3 is TGTGCCAGCAGCCGCCCCCCACTCGGGGAGCTGTTTTTT.

This clone was seen once. The chain joins TRBV2 to TRBJ1-6; D is ambiguous. Trimming pared 1 base from V and 0 bases from J, leaving 7 bases between. Germline V CDR1 and CDR2: SNHLY, FYNNEI. The CDR3 length is 16 residues. CDR3 sequence (DNA): TGTGCCAGCAGTGAAGAGCGTGGCTCCTATAATTCACCCCTCCACTTT. Its translation: CASSEERGSYNSPLHF.

The chain employs TRBV11-2 and TRBJ1-2; D remains ambiguous. V shed 0 bases and J shed 3 bases, with 8 bases lying between them. CDR1 and CDR2 (germline): SGHAT, FQNNGV. The length of the CDR3 is 14 residues. CDR3 region: CASSLEEGDYGYTF. CDR3 nucleotide sequence: TGTGCCAGCAGCTTAGAGGAGGGAGACTATGGCTACACCTTC.

This sequence joins TRBV19 and TRBJ2-1; the match to TRBD2 covers 11 bases. CDR3 length: 16 amino acids. Trimming removed 3 bases from V and 4 bases from J; junction bases left unmatched: 5. The germline V gene has CDR1 LNHDA and CDR2 SQIVND (reference sequence). CDR3 sequence reads: CASSISLAGGYNEQFF. CDR3 nucleotide sequence: TGTGCCAGTAGTATTTCGCTAGCGGGGGGTTACAATGAGCAGTTCTTC.

V usage is TRBV5-8 and J usage is TRBJ1-1, with TRBD1 as a possible D gene (5 bases). Germline V gene data show CDR1 as SGHTS and CDR2 as YDEGEE. V was shortened by 4 bases and J by 5 bases, with 15 bases between the two germline ends. The CDR3 is 14 residues long. The CDR3 here is CASSLERGTTEAFF. CDR3 coding DNA: TGTGCCAGCAGCCTGGAGCGTGGGACTACTGAAGCTTTCTTT.

V usage is TRBV7-2 and J usage is TRBJ2-3; tentatively, D is TRBD2 (6 bases). The V and J ends lost 7 bases and 0 bases respectively, with 11 bases between them. The CDR3 consists of 14 residues. From germline, CDR1 is SGHTA and CDR2 FQGNSA. The CDR3 nucleotides are TGTGCCAGCAAGGTGGGGGGAAGCACAGATACGCAGTATTTT. This encodes CASKVGGSTDTQYF.

This chain links TRBV5-6 with TRBJ1-5; D remains unclear. Germline V gene data show CDR1 as SGHDT and CDR2 as YYEEEE. The CDR3 spans 13 residues. Between the trimmed V and J ends, which lost 2 bases and 6 bases, there was a span of 9 bases. Here the CDR3 DNA reads TGTGCCAGCAGCTTATGGGCTTCTCAGCCCCAGCATTTT. Translated: CASSLWASQPQHF.

This sequence joins TRBV30 and TRBJ1-2; D is ambiguous. This CDR3 has 11 residues. Germline V gene sequence: CDR1 GTSNPN, CDR2 SVGIG (reference sequence). The DNA of the CDR3 is TGTGCACTCGGAGGGTTTCGCGGCTACACCTTC. It specifies CALGGFRGYTF.

The rearrangement uses TRBV25-1 and TRBJ1-6; no clear D. This CDR3 has 14 amino acids. V was trimmed by 4 bases and J by 10 bases, leaving 14 bases between them. Per the germline V gene, CDR1 is MGHDK and CDR2 is SYGVNS. Here the CDR3 reads CASSAVGSRSPLHF. The CDR3 nucleotides are TGTGCCAGCAGTGCGGTAGGGAGTCGCTCACCCCTCCACTTT.

The chain has TRBV4-1 and TRBJ2-1; 11 bases match TRBD1. The germline V gene has CDR1 MGHRA and CDR2 YSYEKL. The V and J ends lost 4 bases and 8 bases, in that order; junction bases with no gene match: 4. There are 14 residues in the CDR3. In DNA form, the CDR3 reads TGCGCCAGCAGCCTCGGACAGGGGGCTTATGAGCAGTTCTTC. This encodes CASSLGQGAYEQFF.

This chain connects TRBV4-1 to TRBJ2-5, with D possibly TRBD1 on 6 matching bases. Germline lookup yields CDR1 MGHRA and CDR2 YSYEKL. The CDR3 runs to 14 residues. Trimming cost V 1 base and J 4 bases, with 10 bases left between them. The CDR3 DNA follows: TGCGCCAGCAGCCAAGTGAGCAGGGGAGAGACCCAGTACTTC. This sequence encodes CASSQVSRGETQYF.